Each of the 10 T cell receptor beta chains below was sequenced from the same sample in a study of preoperative IRX-2 immunotherapy in early breast cancer. Repertoires were generated with immunoSEQ multiplex PCR, while TCRdb's copy carries only in-frame clones and drops some. The sample carries roughly 34,000 clones, over 85% recorded once. Treatment described: preoperative locoregional IRX-2 cytokine immunotherapy. The sequencing here drew on tumor tissue, taken after IRX-2 immunotherapy. Receptors were obtained from a human donor with breast cancer.

This clone was observed a single time. V usage is TRBV11-3 and J usage is TRBJ1-2, with unresolved D. Germline assignment: CDR1 SGHNT and CDR2 YENEEA. The CDR3 has 14 residues. The V end lost 2 bases, the J end lost 6 bases, and 13 bases lay between the germline ends. The CDR3 spells CASSLSAVNDGYTF. The CDR3 DNA sequence: TGTGCCAGCAGCTTATCCGCAGTAAACGATGGCTACACCTTC. Filled out from reference TRBV11-3 and TRBJ1-2, the complete variable domain reads EAGVVQSPRYKIIEKKQPVAFWCNPISGHNTLYWYLQNLGQGPELLIRYENEEAVDDSQLPKDRFSAERLKGVDSTLKIQPAELGDSAVYLCASSLSAVNDGYTFGSGTRLTVV.

This clone was seen a few times. This sequence joins TRBV11-3 and TRBJ2-7, with 12 bases that match TRBD2. The length of the CDR3 is 14 residues. V shed 5 bases, J shed 5 bases, and the junction held 4 bases outside the gene matches. Germline V gene data show CDR1 as SGHNT and CDR2 as YENEEA. The DNA for the CDR3 is TGTGCCAGCAGCCCTAGCGGGAGGGCCCACGAGCAGTACTTC. This codes for CASSPSGRAHEQYF.

The gene calls are TRBV18 and TRBJ2-1, with TRBD2 identical over 14 bases. J was trimmed by 4 bases and V by 0 bases; bases with no gene match: 2. The CDR3 loop spans 17 amino acids. Germline values: CDR1 KGHSH, CDR2 LQKENI. The CDR3 DNA reads as TGTGCCAGCTCACCACCAGGACTAGCGGGAGGATACAATGAGCAGTTCTTC. Its translation is CASSPPGLAGGYNEQFF.

J is TRBJ1-1 and V is TRBV28, with D unclear. The germline V gene has CDR1 MDHEN and CDR2 SYDVKM. V lost 5 bases and J lost 2, with 12 bases in between. The CDR3 spans 14 residues. The CDR3 nucleotides are TGTGCCAGCAGTACCATCAGAGATAACACTGAAGCTTTCTTT. This gives the protein CASSTIRDNTEAFF.

The genes are TRBV6-8 and TRBJ2-7, with 10 bases fitting TRBD2. Germline-derived CDR1 and CDR2 are MNHGY and SAAAGT. The CDR3 contains 15 residues. V lost 10 bases and J lost 4; bases outside the gene matches: 13. Here the CDR3 DNA reads TGTGCCATCAGCGCAACTAGCGGGACGATATACGAGCAGTACTTC. It codes for CAISATSGTIYEQYF.

V and J are TRBV6-8 and TRBJ2-2, with D hard to call. Germline loops: CDR1 MNHGY, CDR2 SAAAGT. The CDR3 extends over 18 amino acids. Trimming took 7 bases from V and 7 from J, leaving 28 bases between them. CDR3 DNA: TGTGCCAGCAATATACTCCCGGTTTGGGCGCGAGAAGGCGGGGAGCTGTTTTTT. This encodes CASNILPVWAREGGELFF.

The chain joins TRBV30 to TRBJ1-6; no clear D. CDR3 length: 13 amino acids. The V and J ends lost 1 base and 11 bases respectively, with 12 bases between them. CDR1 is GTSNPN and CDR2 is SVGIG in the germline V gene (reference sequence). The CDR3 here is CAWSDRDGAPLHF. In DNA form, the CDR3 reads TGTGCCTGGAGTGACCGGGATGGGGCACCCCTCCACTTT.

This clone was seen just once. The genes are TRBV30 and TRBJ1-6; 7 positions match TRBD1. Unmatched junction bases numbered 7, after V lost 6 bases and J lost 5 bases. The CDR3 sequence is 14 residues long. Germline CDR1 and CDR2: GTSNPN and SVGIG (reference sequence). The CDR3 coding sequence is TGTGCCTGTCTCCCGGGACAGAATAATTCACCCCTCCACTTT. Its translation is CACLPGQNNSPLHF. Supplemented by reference TRBV30 and TRBJ1-6, the full variable domain reads SQTIHQWPATLVQPVGSPLSLECTVEGTSNPNLYWYRQAAGRGLQLLFYSVGIGQISSEVPQNLSASRPQDRQFILSSKKLLLSDSGFYLCACLPGQNNSPLHFGNGTRLTVT.

The V and J genes are TRBV6-8 and TRBJ2-7; maybe TRBD1 (6 bases). Between the trimmed V and J ends, which lost 5 bases and 3 bases, there was a span of 17 bases. The CDR3 consists of 15 residues. The germline V gene encodes CDR1 MNHGY and CDR2 SAAAGT. CDR3 coding DNA: TGTGCCAGCAGTGACTACACAGGGACCATCTACGAGCAGTACTTC. Translating gives CASSDYTGTIYEQYF.

CDR3 sequence (DNA): TGTGCCAGCAGTTACCCAAATCAGGGAGAGGACTATGGCTACACCTTC. It is translated as CASSYPNQGEDYGYTF. This chain joins TRBV6-8 and TRBJ1-2; maybe TRBD1 (5 bases). From germline, CDR1 is MNHGY and CDR2 SAAAGT. Trimming removed 2 bases from V and 3 bases from J, with 16 bases in between. The length of the CDR3 is 16 residues.